The 18 T cell receptor beta chains given below trace back to one sample, sequenced in a study of OX40 agonist ivuxolimab in advanced cancers. Only in-frame clones appear in the TCRdb table, and some are missing; sequencing was by immunoSEQ multiplex PCR. The sample lists around 56,000 clones; roughly 90% were seen once. The material was CD4+ or CD8+ T cells sorted from blood, obtained in a trial of the OX40 agonist ivuxolimab. Source of these receptors: an adult with an advanced solid tumor such as melanoma, head and neck, liver or kidney cancer.

This clone was counted a single time. This chain links TRBV23-1 with TRBJ1-5, with no clear D. TRBV23-1 is labeled an ORF, and its function is uncertain. The CDR3 has 16 residues. Trimming pared 3 bases from V and 5 bases from J, leaving 17 bases between. The CDR3 sequence: CASSHSPWQFDQPQHF. The CDR3 nucleotides read TGCGCCAGCAGTCACTCTCCGTGGCAGTTCGATCAGCCCCAGCATTTT.

This clone has only one observation. The V call is TRBV6-6, the J call TRBJ1-2, with 8 bases matching TRBD1. The V gene's germline CDR1 is MNHNY and CDR2 SVGAGI (reference sequence). Trimming cost V 5 bases and J 6 bases; bases outside gene matches: 5. The CDR3 runs 13 residues. The CDR3 sequence is CASSLTGDHGYTF. CDR3 in DNA: TGTGCCAGCAGTCTGACAGGGGACCATGGCTACACCTTC.

The rearrangement links TRBV19 to TRBJ1-5; 11 positions match TRBD1. CDR1 and CDR2 from the germline V gene are LNHDA and SQIVND (reference sequence). V shed 7 bases, J shed 11 bases, and the junction held 10 bases outside the gene matches. This CDR3 region has 14 residues. CDR3 nucleotides: TGTGCCAGTAACCAAGGGGGACAGGGGGAGGCCCAGCATTTT. This encodes CASNQGGQGEAQHF.

The V and J genes are TRBV2 and TRBJ2-5; 8 bases line up with TRBD2. The CDR3 contains 15 residues. In germline, CDR1 is SNHLY, CDR2 FYNNEI. V trimming: 4 bases; J trimming: 4 bases; junction bases outside the gene matches: 8. The CDR3 spells CASSARRGGGETQYF. CDR3 nucleotide sequence: TGTGCCAGCAGTGCACGCCGGGGGGGAGGAGAGACCCAGTACTTC.

This chain joins TRBV6-5 and TRBJ1-4; 7 nucleotides agree with TRBD1. CDR1 MNHEY and CDR2 SVGAGI come from the germline V gene. The CDR3 is 15 residues long. Trimming at V came to 6 bases and at J to 8 bases, leaving 12 bases not matched to a gene. CDR3 loop: CASRAHGTVGEKLFF. The CDR3 nucleotides read TGTGCCAGCAGAGCCCACGGGACAGTGGGGGAAAAACTGTTTTTT.

The genes are TRBV29-1 and TRBJ2-7; D is perhaps TRBD1 (5 bases). The ends were cut back, 6 bases at V and 7 bases at J, with 19 bases in the middle. The CDR3 has 13 residues. Germline values: CDR1 SQVTM, CDR2 ANQGSEA. In DNA, the CDR3 is TGCAGCGTCCATACAGGTGTTTTGGGAGAGCAGTACTTC. Its protein is CSVHTGVLGEQYF.

With respect to this clone: A read error may account for a junction end that differs from germline. This sequence joins TRBV7-7 and TRBJ2-2; 11 nucleotides agree with TRBD2. There are 17 residues in the CDR3. Germline CDR1 reads SSHAT; CDR2 reads FNYEAQ (reference sequence). CDR3 sequence: CASSSGTSGSNTGELFF. Here the CDR3 DNA reads TGTGCTAGCAGCTCCGGGACTAGCGGTTCGAACACCGGGGAGCTGTTTTTT.

This chain connects TRBV6-1 to TRBJ2-5, with 8 nucleotides matching TRBD1. This CDR3 comprises 14 residues. Germline V lookup: CDR1 MNHNS, CDR2 SASEGT. The J segment lost 5 bases and the V segment lost 1 base, leaving 3 bases of the junction unmatched. CDR3 bases: TGTGCCAGCAGTGAAGGACAGGGGAGGGAGACCCAGTACTTC. Residues: CASSEGQGRETQYF.

V and J are TRBV6-6 and TRBJ2-2; D not resolved. The ends were cut back, 8 bases at V and 6 bases at J, with 10 bases in the middle. The CDR3 length is 12 residues. CDR1 MNHNY and CDR2 SVGAGI come from the germline V gene (reference sequence). The CDR3 nucleotides are TGTGCCAGCTCGGGCGACGCCGGGGAGCTGTTTTTT. It codes for CASSGDAGELFF.

The chain carries TRBV18 and TRBJ1-1, with D perhaps matching TRBD1 (5 bases). V was trimmed by 1 base and J by 6 bases, leaving 12 bases between them. CDR3 length equals 14 residues. CDR1 and CDR2 from the germline V gene are KGHSH and LQKENI. The DNA for the CDR3 is TGTGCCAGCTCACCACGGGGGGAATCCGCTGAAGCTTTCTTT. It specifies CASSPRGESAEAFF. Using reference TRBV18 and TRBJ1-1 for the parts outside the CDR3, the full variable domain is NAGVMQNPRHLVRRRGQEARLRCSPMKGHSHVYWYRQLPEEGLKFMVYLQKENIIDESGMPKERFSAEFPKEGPSILRIQQVVRGDSAAYFCASSPRGESAEAFFGQGTRLTVV.

V is TRBV9 and J is TRBJ2-7; 9 bases agree with TRBD2. This CDR3 comprises 16 residues. Germline lookup yields CDR1 SGDLS and CDR2 YYNGEE. V lost 0 bases, J lost 3 bases, and 7 bases stayed unmatched. In DNA form, the CDR3 reads TGTGCCAGCAGCGTAGAGGCTAGCGGGACCATCTACGAGCAGTACTTC. Translated: CASSVEASGTIYEQYF. The whole variable domain, filled in from reference TRBV9 and TRBJ2-7, reads DSGVTQTPKHLITATGQRVTLRCSPRSGDLSVYWYQQSLDQGLQFLIQYYNGEERAKGNILERFSAQQFPDLHSELNLSSLELGDSALYFCASSVEASGTIYEQYFGPGTRLTVT.

The chain is built from TRBV10-3 and TRBJ2-3; 10 bases match TRBD2. The CDR3 spans 15 residues. The ends lost 6 bases at V and 2 bases at J; junction bases unmatched: 5. CDR1 is ENHRY and CDR2 is SYGVKD in the germline V gene. CDR3 nucleotides: TGTGCCATCAGCAAACTAGCGGGGTTCACAGATACGCAGTATTTT. It yields the protein CAISKLAGFTDTQYF.

The chain carries TRBV27 and TRBJ2-5, with D perhaps TRBD1 (5 bases). Per germline, CDR1 MNHEY and CDR2 SMNVEV (reference sequence). This CDR3 has 15 residues. V shed 4 bases and J shed 8 bases, with 20 bases lying between them. The CDR3 sequence is CASSSVQATKRTQYF. The CDR3 bases are TGTGCCAGCAGTTCAGTACAGGCTACCAAGAGAACCCAGTACTTC.

This CDR3 is CASSFSRIDGGDSYEQYF. The CDR3 coding sequence is TGTGCCAGCAGTTTCTCCCGGATTGACGGGGGAGACTCCTACGAGCAGTACTTC. The chain is built from TRBV28 and TRBJ2-7, with D tentatively TRBD2 (6 bases). The V gene's germline CDR1 is MDHEN and CDR2 SYDVKM. The CDR3 extends over 18 amino acids. V lost 3 bases, J lost 0 bases, and 21 bases lay in between.

The V gene is TRBV30, the J gene TRBJ2-7, with 7 bases that match TRBD1. CDR1 GTSNPN and CDR2 SVGIG come from the germline V gene (reference sequence). V dropped 4 bases and J dropped 6; count of bases not matched to a gene: 12. CDR3 length equals 14 residues. CDR3 loop: CAWTLGGWAGEQYF. CDR3 in DNA: TGTGCCTGGACCCTAGGGGGCTGGGCGGGCGAGCAGTACTTC.

This clone was seen once. The gene calls are TRBV6-1 and TRBJ2-5; D call uncertain. The V gene's germline CDR1 is MNHNS and CDR2 SASEGT. The CDR3 runs 16 residues. V lost 3 bases and J 9 bases, leaving 23 bases between the germline ends. The CDR3 spells CASSDLVHGRFSSQYF. The CDR3 DNA sequence: TGTGCCAGCAGTGACCTCGTACACGGACGTTTTTCGTCCCAGTACTTC.

The genes are TRBV12-5 and TRBJ2-1, with D uncertain. This CDR3 spans 16 amino acids. CDR1 and CDR2 (germline): LGHNT, FRNRAP. The V end lost 2 bases, the J end lost 1 base, and 12 bases lay between the germline ends. The CDR3 protein is CASGLPGRSSYNEQFF. The CDR3 DNA reads as TGTGCTAGTGGTTTGCCCGGACGGAGTTCCTACAATGAGCAGTTCTTC.

CDR3 nucleotides: TGTGCCAGCAGCCCTACAGGCGCCTACGAGCAGTACTTC. Translated: CASSPTGAYEQYF. The chain combines TRBV7-6 with TRBJ2-7; perhaps TRBD1 as D (5 bases). CDR3 size: 13 residues. V dropped 5 bases and J dropped 2 bases, with 10 bases sitting between them. The germline V gene has CDR1 SGHVS and CDR2 FNYEAQ. Full variable domain (rest looked up from reference TRBV7-6 and TRBJ2-7): GAGVSQSPRYKVTKRGQDVALRCDPISGHVSLYWYRQALGQGPEFLTYFNYEAQQDKSGLPNDRFSAERPEGSISTLTIQRTEQRDSAMYRCASSPTGAYEQYFGPGTRLTVT.